What follows are 12 T cell receptor beta chains derived from one specimen sequenced in a study of blood T cell repertoires in COVID-19. Repertoires were generated with immunoSEQ multiplex PCR, while TCRdb's copy carries only in-frame clones and drops some. Here the sample spans under 100,000 clones, around 82% being singletons. The specimen sequenced was peripheral blood. The receptors shown here come from a woman aged 60-70 years with acute or convalescent COVID-19.

The V call is TRBV30, the J call TRBJ1-5; D call uncertain. Germline CDR1 is GTSNPN and CDR2 is SVGIG (reference sequence). V was shortened by 0 bases and J by 3 bases, with 12 bases between the two germline ends. The CDR3 length is 15 residues. The CDR3 sequence is CAWSVHLALNQPQHF. The CDR3 DNA sequence: TGTGCCTGGAGTGTACATCTAGCACTCAATCAGCCCCAGCATTTT.

The gene calls are TRBV5-1 and TRBJ2-7, with TRBD1 identical over 10 bases. CDR1 SGHRS and CDR2 YFSETQ come from the germline V gene. Trimming cost V 4 bases and J 5 bases; bases outside gene matches: 3. The CDR3 is 13 residues long. The CDR3 DNA reads as TGCGCCAGCAGCGCGGACAGGGGGGACGAGCAGTACTTC. As protein: CASSADRGDEQYF.

The chain combines TRBV7-2 with TRBJ1-1, with TRBD1 matching over 8 bases. CDR1 is SGHTA and CDR2 is FQGNSA in the germline V gene. The CDR3 length is 14 residues. The V segment lost 3 bases and the J segment 8 bases; nucleotides outside the gene matches: 8. The CDR3 bases are TGTGCCAGCAGCTTGGACAGGGACGCCGCGGAAGCTTTCTTT. This codes for CASSLDRDAAEAFF.

A single count supports this clone. The genes are TRBV10-3 and TRBJ2-7, with 10 positions matching TRBD2. CDR3 length equals 14 residues. Germline CDR1 ENHRY, CDR2 SYGVKD. The J segment lost 1 base and the V segment lost 4 bases, leaving 1 base of the junction unmatched. The CDR3 is CAISAAGGSYEQYF. CDR3 DNA sequence: TGTGCCATCAGTGCAGCGGGAGGGTCCTACGAGCAGTACTTC.

The chain links TRBV7-2 to TRBJ1-5; D is unresolved. Germline values: CDR1 SGHTA, CDR2 FQGNSA. V lost 5 bases, J lost 2 bases, and 10 bases lay in between. This CDR3 has 14 amino acids. CDR3 sequence reads: CASSVDGGNQPQHF. CDR3 coding DNA: TGTGCCAGCAGCGTAGACGGGGGCAATCAGCCCCAGCATTTT.

This clone was counted a few times. The J gene is TRBJ2-1, the V gene TRBV29-1; TRBD2 agrees at 11 bases. The CDR3 has 13 residues. From germline, CDR1 is SQVTM and CDR2 ANQGSEA. With 7 bases clipped from V and 9 bases from J, the junction kept 8 bases outside the gene matches. CDR3 in DNA: TGCAGCGACTTAGCGGGAGGGCGTTTTGAGCAGTTCTTC. Protein sequence: CSDLAGGRFEQFF.

This clone turned up a few times. CDR3 coding DNA: TGTGCCAGCAGCGTTTTACAGGGTAGTGGCACAGATACGCAGTATTTT. Its translation: CASSVLQGSGTDTQYF. This chain uses TRBV9 with TRBJ2-3; possibly TRBD1 for D (6 bases). Germline V CDR1 and CDR2: SGDLS, YYNGEE. Between the trimmed V and J ends, which lost 2 bases and 1 base, there was a span of 14 bases. The CDR3 sequence is 16 residues long.

This sequence joins TRBV19 and TRBJ1-6; a possible D gene is TRBD1 (6 bases). CDR1 is LNHDA, CDR2 SQIVND, per germline (reference sequence). The CDR3 loop spans 16 amino acids. The germline V and J ends were trimmed by 6 bases and 5 bases, with 17 bases remaining between them. The CDR3 sequence is CASRTTGFRHNSPLHF. The CDR3 DNA follows: TGTGCCAGTAGGACCACAGGGTTTCGGCATAATTCACCCCTCCACTTT.

This clone was recorded only once. This rearrangement joins TRBV11-3 to TRBJ1-1; D remains ambiguous. V lost 5 bases, J lost 4 bases, and 11 bases lay in between. This CDR3 comprises 13 residues. The germline CDR1 and CDR2 sequences are SGHNT and YENEEA. The CDR3 nucleotides are TGTGCCAGCAGCCTCCCGGTTGGCACTGAAGCTTTCTTT. It yields the protein CASSLPVGTEAFF.

This clone was seen only a few times. V gene TRBV7-9 combines with J gene TRBJ1-6; D is possibly TRBD1 (6 bases). Germline CDR1 is SEHNR and CDR2 is FQNEAQ (reference sequence). Between the trimmed V and J ends, which lost 4 bases and 7 bases, there was a span of 14 bases. This CDR3 contains 15 residues. CDR3 DNA sequence: TGTGCCAGCAGCTCAGTGACAGGCCGCAATTCACCCCTCCACTTT. It translates to CASSSVTGRNSPLHF.

The chain combines TRBV6-5 with TRBJ1-2; D is possibly TRBD1 (5 bases). CDR1 and CDR2 from the germline V gene are MNHEY and SVGAGI. The CDR3 has 12 residues. Trimming stripped 6 bases from V and 2 bases from J, with 7 bases between. CDR3 sequence (DNA): TGTGCCAGCAGGCGGGGGAACTATGGCTACACCTTC. This translates into CASRRGNYGYTF.

The chain combines TRBV11-1 with TRBJ1-2; tentatively, D is TRBD1 (6 bases). The CDR3 has 16 residues. CDR1 and CDR2 (germline): SGHAT, FQDESV (reference sequence). V lost 5 bases and J lost 6, with 22 bases in between. The CDR3 reads CASSPRLLGGRDGYTF. CDR3 bases: TGTGCCAGCAGCCCGAGGCTGTTGGGGGGGCGAGATGGCTACACCTTC.